What follows are 2 T cell receptor beta chains derived from one specimen sequenced in a study of control samples from healthy donors and cancer patients. Sequenced by immunoSEQ multiplex PCR; TCRdb stores in-frame clones only, minus some. The sample includes 250,000 to 300,000 clones, roughly 87% of them seen just once. Sequenced: PBMCs. All receptors derive from a woman in her sixties or seventies with lung cancer.

The chain recombines TRBV19 with TRBJ1-6; the D is unclear. The CDR3 sequence is 13 residues long. CDR1 is LNHDA and CDR2 is SQIVND in the germline V gene (reference sequence). V was pared by 6 bases and J by 7 bases, with 10 bases between. Here the CDR3 DNA reads TGTGCCAGTAGCAAGGAATTCAATTCACCCCTCCACTTT. Its protein product is CASSKEFNSPLHF.

This sequence joins TRBV6-5 and TRBJ1-2; D unclear. V gave up 4 bases and J gave up 3 bases, with 6 bases separating them. Germline values: CDR1 MNHEY, CDR2 SVGAGI. This CDR3 comprises 12 residues. CDR3 sequence (DNA): TGTGCCAGCAGTTCCGACGACTATGGCTACACCTTC. Protein: CASSSDDYGYTF.